The 27 T cell receptor beta chains below were found in one sample sequenced in a study of early T cells in non-severe SARS-CoV-2 infection. From the 5' RACE reads, TCRdb called clonotypes with MiXCR, one entry per CDR3 protein. The sample lists about 56,000 distinct CDR3 sequences, 10% to 15% occurring once. The sequenced sample consisted of whole blood. These receptors came from an adult who was a healthcare worker with PCR-confirmed SARS-CoV-2 infection or an uninfected control (not recorded which).

This clonotype was found once. This chain links TRBV3-1 with TRBJ1-5, with 9 bases matching TRBD1. This CDR3 comprises 14 residues. The ends lost 1 base at V and 5 bases at J; junction bases unmatched: 0. CDR1 and CDR2 from the germline V gene are LGHDT and YNNKEL (reference sequence). The CDR3 region has the DNA TGTGCCAGCAGCCAAGGGACAGGGGATCAGCCCCAGCATTTT. Encoded protein: CASSQGTGDQPQHF.

The chain joins TRBV3-1 to TRBJ2-1; TRBD2 matches at 7 bases. Per the germline V gene, CDR1 is LGHDT and CDR2 is YNNKEL (reference sequence). CDR3 length: 16 amino acids. The V segment lost 2 bases and the J segment 1 base; nucleotides outside the gene matches: 5. CDR3 in amino acids: CASSQPASGSYNEQFF. DNA for the CDR3: TGTGCCAGCAGCCAACCCGCTAGCGGATCCTACAATGAGCAGTTCTTC.

This chain connects TRBV11-2 to TRBJ2-2; 8 bases are a match to TRBD2. CDR3 length: 13 amino acids. V was pared by 8 bases and J by 7 bases, with 6 bases of the junction left unmatched. CDR1 and CDR2 from the germline V gene are SGHAT and FQNNGV. Here the CDR3 reads CASQREKGGELFF. The CDR3 DNA is TGTGCCAGCCAGCGGGAGAAAGGCGGGGAGCTGTTTTTT.

This clonotype was found many times. The chain couples TRBV5-1 to TRBJ2-6, with D unresolved. Trimming pared 2 bases from V and 0 bases from J, leaving 6 bases between. The CDR3 runs 15 residues. Germline CDR1 and CDR2: SGHRS and YFSETQ. CDR3 loop: CASSLWGSGANVLTF. The DNA for the CDR3 is TGCGCCAGCAGCTTATGGGGCTCTGGGGCCAACGTCCTGACTTTC.

The table lists this clonotype with a count of one. A clone one base away is much larger, so this may be a read error. The V and J genes are TRBV7-8 and TRBJ2-3; no clear D. CDR3 length: 11 residues. The V end lost 3 bases, the J end lost 5 bases, and 3 bases lay between the germline ends. CDR1 SGHVS and CDR2 FQNEAQ come from the germline V gene. The CDR3 bases are TGTGCCAGCAGCTTCATAGATACGCAGTATTTT. Translating gives CASSFIDTQYF. Full variable domain (missing parts from reference TRBV7-8 and TRBJ2-3): GAGVSQSPRYKVAKRGQDVALRCDPISGHVSLFWYQQALGQGPEFLTYFQNEAQLDKSGLPSDRFFAERPEGSVSTLKIQRTQQEDSAVYLCASSFIDTQYFGPGTRLTVL.

This clonotype has at least ten counts. The rearrangement uses TRBV24-1 and TRBJ2-1; TRBD1 or TRBD2 may be the D gene (6 bases each). Germline lookup yields CDR1 KGHDR and CDR2 SFDVKD. V lost 7 bases and J lost 9, with 12 bases in between. The CDR3 consists of 12 residues. The CDR3 protein is CATRDRRGEQFF. DNA of the CDR3: TGTGCCACCAGAGACAGGAGGGGTGAGCAGTTCTTC.

The sample holds many counts of this clonotype. The CDR3 loop is CASSHRKLSGNTIYF. CDR3 bases: TGTGCCAGTAGTCATCGGAAGCTCTCTGGAAACACCATATATTTT. V gene TRBV19 combines with J gene TRBJ1-3; no definite D call. There are 15 residues in the CDR3. CDR1 and CDR2 (germline): LNHDA, SQIVND (reference sequence). Trimming shortened V by 5 bases and J by 0 bases, and 11 bases separated the two germline ends.

As concerns this clonotype: Just one base apart from a much larger clone, this may be a read error. The chain uses TRBV27 and TRBJ2-7; D tentatively reads TRBD1 or TRBD2 (5 bases each). This CDR3 is built from 15 residues. Trimming left V 5 bases short and J 6 bases short, with 20 bases between. The germline CDR1 and CDR2 sequences are MNHEY and SMNVEV (reference sequence). CDR3 nucleotide sequence: TGTGCCAGCAGTCTGGGGACGGAGAGAGCGTGCGAGCAGTACTTC. This translates into CASSLGTERACEQYF.

In its sample, this clonotype was seen many times. The J gene is TRBJ2-7, the V gene TRBV28; 8 bases map to TRBD2. This CDR3 comprises 14 residues. The germline V gene has CDR1 MDHEN and CDR2 SYDVKM. Trimming took 5 bases from V and 3 from J; bases not matched to a gene: 6. The DNA for the CDR3 is TGTGCCAGCAGTCCCGGGACTAGGGGCTACGAGCAGTACTTC. Its protein product is CASSPGTRGYEQYF. Full variable domain (rest looked up from reference TRBV28 and TRBJ2-7): DVKVTQSSRYLVKRTGEKVFLECVQDMDHENMFWYRQDPGLGLRLIYFSYDVKMKEKGDIPEGYSVSREKKERFSLILESASTNQTSMYLCASSPGTRGYEQYFGPGTRLTVT.

This chain uses TRBV2 with TRBJ2-5, with 10 nucleotides matching TRBD2. Losses at the gene ends were 7 bases for V and 2 bases for J; bases not matched to a gene: 4. Germline V gene lookup returns CDR1 SNHLY and CDR2 FYNNEI. There are 14 residues in the CDR3. This CDR3 reads CASTTSGQQETQYF. Here the CDR3 DNA reads TGTGCCAGCACGACTAGCGGGCAACAAGAGACCCAGTACTTC.

At least ten counts were recorded for this clonotype. The chain links TRBV29-1 to TRBJ1-1, with 8 bases that match TRBD1. Germline V gene sequence: CDR1 SQVTM, CDR2 ANQGSEA. The CDR3 covers 13 residues. J gave up 6 bases and V 7 bases, and 10 bases lay outside the gene matches. The CDR3 is CSGGAGGAPEAFF. The CDR3, as DNA: TGCAGCGGCGGGGCAGGGGGCGCCCCTGAAGCTTTCTTT.

The sample holds many counts of this clonotype. This rearrangement joins TRBV5-1 to TRBJ2-1, with 14 bases lining up with TRBD2. This CDR3 has 14 residues. The ends lost 8 bases at V and 7 bases at J; junction bases unmatched: 5. CDR1 and CDR2 (germline): SGHRS, YFSETQ. CDR3 DNA sequence: TGCGCCAGTAGACTAGCGGGGGGGCTAAATGAGCAGTTCTTC. Amino acids: CASRLAGGLNEQFF. The full variable domain, completed using reference TRBV5-1 and TRBJ2-1, is KAGVTQTPRYLIKTRGQQVTLSCSPISGHRSVSWYQQTPGQGLQFLFEYFSETQRNKGNFPGRFSGRQFSNSRSEMNVSTLELGDSALYLCASRLAGGLNEQFFGPGTRLTVL.

V usage is TRBV20-1 and J usage is TRBJ1-4, with D unresolved. The V and J ends lost 4 bases and 7 bases respectively, with 13 bases between them. The CDR3 spans 13 residues. The germline V gene has CDR1 DFQATT and CDR2 SNEGSKA (reference sequence). Here the CDR3 reads CSATSRGGEKLFF. Written as DNA, the CDR3 is TGCAGTGCTACGAGTCGGGGTGGTGAAAAACTGTTTTTT.

This chain links TRBV7-8 with TRBJ1-2; tentatively, D is TRBD1 (5 bases). This CDR3 is 15 amino acids long. Germline V gene lookup returns CDR1 SGHVS and CDR2 FQNEAQ. Trimming shortened V by 5 bases and J by 8 bases, and 21 bases separated the two germline ends. As DNA, the CDR3 is TGTGCCAGCAGCGCTCTAGAAAACCCGGGGGTCGGCTACACCTTC. It encodes CASSALENPGVGYTF.

The chain joins TRBV11-2 to TRBJ2-3; no reliable D call. The CDR3 length is 12 residues. V was pared by 1 base and J by 6 bases, with 5 bases between. The germline CDR1 and CDR2 sequences are SGHAT and FQNNGV. CDR3 bases: TGTGCCAGCAGCTTAGCACGGGATACGCAGTATTTT. Its translation is CASSLARDTQYF. The full variable domain, rest sourced from reference TRBV11-2 and TRBJ2-3, is EAGVAQSPRYKIIEKRQSVAFWCNPISGHATLYWYQQILGQGPKLLIQFQNNGVVDDSQLPKDRFSAERLKGVDSTLKIQPAKLEDSAVYLCASSLARDTQYFGPGTRLTVL.

This chain uses TRBV28 with TRBJ2-2; TRBD2 might be the D (5 bases). Per the germline V gene, CDR1 is MDHEN and CDR2 is SYDVKM. Deletions cut 3 bases from V and 3 bases from J, with 17 bases between. CDR3 size: 17 residues. CDR3 in amino acids: CASSFFSVGADTGELFF. The CDR3 DNA sequence: TGTGCCAGCAGTTTCTTCAGCGTCGGAGCGGACACCGGGGAGCTGTTTTTT. The complete variable domain, with remaining parts taken from reference TRBV28 and TRBJ2-2, reads DVKVTQSSRYLVKRTGEKVFLECVQDMDHENMFWYRQDPGLGLRLIYFSYDVKMKEKGDIPEGYSVSREKKERFSLILESASTNQTSMYLCASSFFSVGADTGELFFGEGSRLTVL.

CDR3 DNA sequence: TGCAGCGTTGCGGGCGGGAGAAATGAGCAGTTCTTC. Its protein product is CSVAGGRNEQFF. The rearrangement uses TRBV29-1 and TRBJ2-1; 7 bases align to TRBD2. The germline gives CDR1 SQVTM, CDR2 ANQGSEA. CDR3 size: 12 residues. The V and J ends lost 4 bases and 7 bases, in that order; junction bases with no gene match: 4.

About this clonotype itself: This may be a read error, as it is one base from a much larger clone. CDR3 nucleotide sequence: TGCAGCGTTGGGAGGATATCCACCTCTGGGGCCAACGTCCTGACTTTC. Amino acid sequence: CSVGRISTSGANVLTF. The V gene is TRBV29-1, the J gene TRBJ2-6; D is possibly TRBD2 (5 bases). V was shortened by 4 bases and J by 0 bases, with 13 bases between the two germline ends. From germline, CDR1 is SQVTM and CDR2 ANQGSEA. This CDR3 has 16 residues.

This clonotype was seen at least ten times. This chain links TRBV24-1 with TRBJ1-5; tentative D call: TRBD1 (6 bases). Germline values: CDR1 KGHDR, CDR2 SFDVKD. The CDR3 totals 15 residues. V shed 5 bases and J shed 2 bases, with 12 bases lying between them. CDR3 in amino acids: CATSAGGAGNQPQHF. The CDR3 DNA is TGTGCCACCAGTGCCGGGGGGGCGGGCAATCAGCCCCAGCATTTT.

The chain combines TRBV5-1 with TRBJ1-3; TRBD1 aligns across 7 bases. CDR1 is SGHRS, CDR2 YFSETQ, per germline. V dropped 4 bases and J dropped 4; count of bases not matched to a gene: 8. This CDR3 region has 15 residues. The CDR3 loop is CASSVGQNEGNTIYF. The CDR3 DNA is TGCGCCAGCAGCGTGGGACAGAACGAAGGAAACACCATATATTTT. The full variable domain, with the rest looked up from reference TRBV5-1 and TRBJ1-3, is KAGVTQTPRYLIKTRGQQVTLSCSPISGHRSVSWYQQTPGQGLQFLFEYFSETQRNKGNFPGRFSGRQFSNSRSEMNVSTLELGDSALYLCASSVGQNEGNTIYFGEGSWLTVV.

This clonotype was counted ten times or more. The chain uses TRBV9 and TRBJ2-2; 7 bases match TRBD2. Germline V gene data show CDR1 as SGDLS and CDR2 as YYNGEE. V shed 0 bases and J 3 bases; nucleotides not matched to a gene: 11. The CDR3 loop spans 18 amino acids. The CDR3 is CASSVGAGVVVHTGELFF. For the CDR3, the DNA is TGTGCCAGCAGCGTAGGTGCGGGGGTGGTCGTCCACACCGGGGAGCTGTTTTTT.

This clonotype was observed a few times. CDR3 sequence reads: CASGLAGAREQYF. The DNA for the CDR3 is TGTGCTAGTGGTTTGGCGGGGGCTCGGGAGCAGTACTTC. This chain uses TRBV12-5 with TRBJ2-7; D assignment may be TRBD1 or TRBD2 (6 bases each). The CDR3 loop spans 13 amino acids. V was trimmed by 1 base and J by 7 bases, leaving 11 bases between them. In germline, CDR1 is LGHNT, CDR2 FRNRAP.

V gene TRBV7-2 combines with J gene TRBJ2-7; TRBD1 might be the D (6 bases). The V gene lost 5 bases and the J gene lost 6 bases, with 11 bases spanning the gap. CDR1 and CDR2 (germline): SGHTA, FQGNSA. This CDR3 region has 12 residues. CDR3 nucleotides: TGTGCCAGCAGCCTCACAGGGCTCGAGCAGTACTTC. This codes for CASSLTGLEQYF.

The table lists this clonotype with many counts. As DNA, the CDR3 is TGTGCCAGTTTGTTAGCGGGAGGAGGGAACTACGAGCAGTACTTC. Residues: CASLLAGGGNYEQYF. V is TRBV6-1 and J is TRBJ2-7; TRBD2 matches at 10 bases. Germline values: CDR1 MNHNS, CDR2 SASEGT. V trimming: 9 bases; J trimming: 3 bases; junction bases outside the gene matches: 11. This CDR3 is built from 15 residues.

This clonotype showed up many times. The genes are TRBV7-2 and TRBJ2-3; 7 bases fit TRBD2. The CDR3 contains 18 residues. Germline values: CDR1 SGHTA, CDR2 FQGNSA. V lost 1 base to trimming and J lost 4 bases; unmatched junction nucleotides: 14. The CDR3 DNA reads as TGTGCCAGCAGCTTAGGTGGATCGGCAGCGGGGTCCTCAGATACGCAGTATTTT. It is translated as CASSLGGSAAGSSDTQYF.

This clonotype was detected a few times. This chain connects TRBV6-5 to TRBJ1-6; maybe TRBD1 (5 bases). CDR1 and CDR2 (germline): MNHEY, SVGAGI. Between the trimmed V and J ends, which lost 2 bases and 9 bases, there was a span of 17 bases. The length of the CDR3 is 16 residues. The CDR3 DNA reads as TGTGCCAGCAGTTACGACGCGGGGGGACGGGGTTCACCCCTCCACTTT. Its protein is CASSYDAGGRGSPLHF.

This clonotype was picked up many times. This sequence joins TRBV25-1 and TRBJ2-1; unclear D gene. Deletions cut 3 bases from V and 3 bases from J, with 12 bases between. Per germline, CDR1 MGHDK and CDR2 SYGVNS. This CDR3 contains 15 residues. The CDR3 region is CASSDWSRNYNEQFF. CDR3 DNA sequence: TGTGCCAGCAGTGACTGGTCGAGGAACTACAATGAGCAGTTCTTC.